The present T cell receptor beta chain was sequenced within a study of tumor-infiltrating lymphocytes in primary liver carcinoma. On the study more broadly: Samples returned roughly 3.5 to 7.13 million productive TCRbeta reads each. Read depth did not differ significantly between tissue types. General study points: It was in tumors, not blood, that the top-250-clone fraction was significantly higher (p = 0.039). Tumor region pairs showed greater overlap than either tumor-adjacent or tumor-blood pairs did.

For each extraction, RNA and DNA were obtained together from about 20-30 mg of unsorted bulk tissue. The CDR3 runs to 15 residues. V shed 5 bases, J shed 10 bases, and the junction held 12 bases outside the gene matches. Germline CDR1 SGHAT, CDR2 FQNNGV. As regards this clonotype: Antigen unknown.

Starting material of about 480 ng total RNA yielded TCR beta cDNA via a constant-region primer. Three rounds of nested multiplex PCR with slightly modified ARM-PCR produced TCR beta libraries. For about 11 cycles apiece, the opening two PCR rounds ran with TRBV1-TRBV30 forward primers and a C-beta reverse primer. MiXCR, applied by TCRdb to the multiplex PCR reads, yields one record per CDR3 protein. The sample yields approximately 92,000 distinct CDR3 sequences, around 68% seen once. This rearrangement joins TRBV11-2 to TRBJ2-2, with 8 positions matching TRBD2. Sequenced: tumor-adjacent normal liver tissue. This clonotype originated in a man in his forties or fifties with primary liver carcinoma and hepatitis B virus infection. DNA of the CDR3: TGTGCCAGCAGCGCGAGACTAGCGCGTCACGTGGAGCTGTTTTTT. It translates to CASSARLARHVELFF.